This record looks at one TCR beta chain sequence and its context. Data came from immunoSEQ multiplex PCR; TCRdb stores just in-frame clones and leaves some out. The sample contains a few hundred thousand clones, more than 70% of which appear only once. The data originate from a study of blood T cell repertoires in COVID-19. The wider study: The United States, Italy and Spain provided the acute and convalescent COVID-19 samples. Sample material is recorded as cDNA or gDNA derived from T cells, B-cell-depleted T cells, or PBMCs.

Ages ranged from about 18 to 90 years, with residence in under 25 US areas. Cohort allocation depended upon clinical history that participants reported. The specimen was PBMCs or T cells enriched from blood (not recorded which). The sequence was obtained from a woman in her forties with acute COVID-19.

The CDR3 nucleotides read TGTGCCAGCAGTACCACAATGAACACTGAAGCTTTCTTT. Its translation: CASSTTMNTEAFF. The chain employs TRBV27 and TRBJ1-1; D unresolved. The V gene lost 5 bases and the J gene lost 0 bases, with 7 bases spanning the gap. This CDR3 region has 13 residues. Germline V gene sequence: CDR1 MNHEY, CDR2 SMNVEV (reference sequence).